These 24 T cell receptor beta chains came from one sample sequenced in a study of blood T cells in healthy people across ages. The second PCR ran about 6 to 12 cycles with a sample-barcoded 5' primer and J-beta primers. A single record per CDR3 protein comes from TCRdb applying MiXCR to the 5' RACE reads. Of around 1.7 million distinct CDR3 sequences listed, roughly 30% were seen once; the top ten hold roughly 8.2%. The sample was blood. Receptor source: a woman aged 25-40 years in good health.

This chain uses TRBV7-9 with TRBJ2-1; D gene ambiguous. Looked up from germline, CDR1 is SEHNR and CDR2 is FQNEAQ (reference sequence). CDR3 length: 11 amino acids. The V gene lost 8 bases and the J gene lost 7 bases, with 9 bases spanning the gap. The CDR3 nucleotides are TGTGCCAGCGGTCGATTAAATGAGCAGTTCTTC. Its protein is CASGRLNEQFF.

This clonotype was seen only a few times. This chain's CDR3 is CASAPPETLSPLHF. In DNA, the CDR3 is TGTGCCAGCGCCCCCCCGGAAACTCTTTCACCCCTCCACTTT. This chain links TRBV7-9 with TRBJ1-6; D call uncertain. V lost 8 bases and J lost 9, with 17 bases in between. The CDR3 length is 14 residues. The germline gives CDR1 SEHNR, CDR2 FQNEAQ (reference sequence).

A remark on this clonotype: A single base separates this from a much larger clone, so it may be a read error. J is TRBJ2-1 and V is TRBV18; TRBD1 might be the D (7 bases). Germline lookup yields CDR1 KGHSH and CDR2 LQKENI. The CDR3 totals 15 residues. Trimming took 3 bases from V and 13 from J, leaving 22 bases between them. The DNA of the CDR3 is TGTGCCAGCTCACCCTCCAGGGGGGACAAAAACATTCAGTTCTTC. This encodes CASSPSRGDKNIQFF.

In its sample, this clonotype was seen many times. The chain has TRBV7-2 and TRBJ2-1, with 7 positions matching TRBD1. There are 15 residues in the CDR3. J gave up 0 bases and V 5 bases, and 4 bases lay outside the gene matches. The germline CDR1 and CDR2 sequences are SGHTA and FQGNSA. This CDR3 is CASSRQGSSYNEQFF. The CDR3 region has the DNA TGTGCCAGCAGCAGACAGGGAAGCTCCTACAATGAGCAGTTCTTC.

This clonotype was counted a few times. The chain carries TRBV5-1 and TRBJ2-7; D may be TRBD1 (5 bases). Per germline, CDR1 SGHRS and CDR2 YFSETQ. The CDR3 has 15 residues. V lost 4 bases, J lost 2 bases, and 16 bases lay in between. In DNA, the CDR3 is TGCGCCAGCAGCCCATCTGGGGCTTTTACCTACGAGCAGTACTTC. It encodes CASSPSGAFTYEQYF. The whole variable domain, filled in from reference TRBV5-1 and TRBJ2-7, reads KAGVTQTPRYLIKTRGQQVTLSCSPISGHRSVSWYQQTPGQGLQFLFEYFSETQRNKGNFPGRFSGRQFSNSRSEMNVSTLELGDSALYLCASSPSGAFTYEQYFGPGTRLTVT.

This clonotype was counted between two and nine times. The CDR3: CASSQVTSEETQYF. CDR3 in DNA: TGTGCCAGCAGCCAAGTGACTAGTGAAGAGACCCAGTACTTC. The V gene is TRBV3-1, the J gene TRBJ2-5; D may be TRBD2 (6 bases). CDR1 is LGHDT, CDR2 YNNKEL, per germline (reference sequence). Trimming cost V 1 base and J 3 bases, with 9 bases left between them. The CDR3 runs 14 residues.

The chain couples TRBV6-2 or TRBV6-3 to TRBJ1-5; D not resolved. Between the trimmed V and J ends, which lost 8 bases and 9 bases, there was a span of 11 bases. From germline, CDR1 is MNHEY and CDR2 SVGEGT. This CDR3 comprises 11 residues. In nucleotides, the CDR3 is TGTGCCAGCTCCGAAGGTGGGCCCCAGCATTTT. This translates into CASSEGGPQHF.

This clonotype was detected only a few times. The rearrangement uses TRBV3-1 and TRBJ2-5; 13 nucleotides align to TRBD2. V dropped 4 bases and J dropped 0; count of bases not matched to a gene: 2. The CDR3 has 16 residues. Per germline, CDR1 LGHDT and CDR2 YNNKEL (reference sequence). Here the CDR3 reads CASSPGTSGDQETQYF. The CDR3 nucleotides read TGTGCCAGCAGCCCCGGGACTAGCGGGGACCAAGAGACCCAGTACTTC.

This chain connects TRBV2 to TRBJ2-1, with 9 nucleotides matching TRBD2. V lost 5 bases, J lost 0 bases, and 5 bases stayed unmatched. The germline V gene encodes CDR1 SNHLY and CDR2 FYNNEI. The CDR3 spans 16 residues. CDR3 in DNA: TGTGCCAGCAGTCACGGACTAGCGAACTCCTACAATGAGCAGTTCTTC. Its protein is CASSHGLANSYNEQFF.

This sequence joins TRBV25-1 and TRBJ1-1; D uncertain. V lost 1 base and J lost 1, with 4 bases in between. The germline V gene encodes CDR1 MGHDK and CDR2 SYGVNS. CDR3 length: 13 residues. CDR3 loop: CASSEFANTEAFF. CDR3 sequence (DNA): TGTGCCAGCAGTGAATTCGCGAACACTGAAGCTTTCTTT.

The rearrangement links TRBV6-6 to TRBJ1-4, with 7 bases that match TRBD1. The germline CDR1 and CDR2 sequences are MNHNY and SVGAGI (reference sequence). The CDR3 is 14 amino acids. The ends lost 4 bases at V and 7 bases at J; junction bases unmatched: 6. CDR3 in amino acids: CASSSLGGGEKLFF. CDR3 in DNA: TGTGCCAGCAGTTCCCTAGGGGGCGGTGAAAAACTGTTTTTT.

This chain connects TRBV27 to TRBJ1-1; possibly TRBD1 for D (6 bases). Germline V lookup: CDR1 MNHEY, CDR2 SMNVEV (reference sequence). Trimming pared 5 bases from V and 4 bases from J, leaving 11 bases between. The length of the CDR3 is 13 residues. CDR3 protein: CASSTRGSTEAFF. The CDR3 DNA follows: TGTGCCAGCAGTACCAGGGGAAGCACTGAAGCTTTCTTT.

J is TRBJ1-2 and V is TRBV25-1; a possible D gene is TRBD1 (5 bases). The CDR3 loop spans 15 amino acids. In germline, CDR1 is MGHDK, CDR2 SYGVNS. Trimming removed 3 bases at V and 3 bases at J, with 14 bases between. CDR3 coding DNA: TGTGCCAGCAGTGATAATCCTTGGGGGTACTATGGCTACACCTTC. It specifies CASSDNPWGYYGYTF.

V gene TRBV12-3 or TRBV12-4 combines with J gene TRBJ1-2; unclear D gene. CDR3 length equals 12 residues. V was shortened by 11 bases and J by 8 bases, with 18 bases between the two germline ends. The CDR3 DNA sequence: TGTGCCTGCGATTCGAGTCCGTACGGCTACACCTTC. It codes for CACDSSPYGYTF.

This clonotype was seen more than once but under ten times. V is TRBV29-1 and J is TRBJ2-3; tentatively, D is TRBD2 (5 bases). The V end lost 4 bases, the J end lost 2 bases, and 10 bases lay between the germline ends. The CDR3 spans 13 residues. CDR1 is SQVTM, CDR2 ANQGSEA, per germline. CDR3 nucleotides: TGCAGCGTTGGAGGGATTTACACAGATACGCAGTATTTT. This codes for CSVGGIYTDTQYF.

The chain carries TRBV20-1 and TRBJ1-2; maybe TRBD1 (6 bases). Trimming took off 0 bases at V and 8 bases at J, with 16 bases between the two ends. The CDR3 contains 14 residues. Looked up from germline, CDR1 is DFQATT and CDR2 is SNEGSKA (reference sequence). The CDR3 loop is CSAREQGVFKGYTF. The CDR3 DNA sequence: TGCAGTGCTAGAGAACAGGGTGTCTTTAAGGGCTACACCTTC.

The chain couples TRBV2 to TRBJ2-1; TRBD2 matches at 8 bases. Germline-derived CDR1 and CDR2 are SNHLY and FYNNEI. V was pared by 4 bases and J by 5 bases, with 4 bases of the junction left unmatched. This CDR3 has 14 amino acids. CDR3 bases: TGTGCCAGCAGTGTGGCTAGCGGGCACAATGAGCAGTTCTTC. Translated: CASSVASGHNEQFF. Filled out from reference TRBV2 and TRBJ2-1, the complete variable domain reads EPEVTQTPSHQVTQMGQEVILRCVPISNHLYFYWYRQILGQKVEFLVSFYNNEISEKSEIFDDQFSVERPDGSNFTLKIRSTKLEDSAMYFCASSVASGHNEQFFGPGTRLTVL.

This clonotype has a handful of counts. The chain carries TRBV20-1 and TRBJ1-5, with a tentative D call TRBD1 (5 bases). CDR1 and CDR2 from the germline V gene are DFQATT and SNEGSKA (reference sequence). The length of the CDR3 is 13 residues. CDR3 bases: TGCTCCCCGTCGCGGGGGGTTGGTCAGCCCCAGCATTTT. Translated: CSPSRGVGQPQHF.

The V call is TRBV20-1, the J call TRBJ2-1; TRBD2 aligns across 9 bases. CDR1 is DFQATT, CDR2 SNEGSKA, per germline (reference sequence). V lost 1 base to trimming and J lost 10 bases; unmatched junction nucleotides: 8. CDR3 size: 14 residues. The CDR3 protein is CSARGLAASEEQFF. The CDR3 nucleotides are TGCAGTGCTAGAGGACTAGCGGCCAGTGAGGAGCAGTTCTTC.

A few counts support this clonotype. A read error may produce the germline difference seen at one junction end. V is TRBV7-2 and J is TRBJ2-3; TRBD2 agrees at 15 bases. The CDR3 totals 17 residues. Germline V gene sequence: CDR1 SGHTA, CDR2 FQGNSA. DNA of the CDR3: TGTGTCAGCAGCTTAGTTTGGACTAGCGGGGGGGCAGAAACGCAGTATTTT. This encodes CVSSLVWTSGGAETQYF.

This clonotype has only a few counts. This rearrangement joins TRBV7-2 to TRBJ2-1; TRBD2 aligns across 11 bases. The ends lost 2 bases at V and 3 bases at J; junction bases unmatched: 3. Germline V CDR1 and CDR2: SGHTA, FQGNSA. CDR3 length equals 16 residues. The DNA for the CDR3 is TGTGCCAGCAGCTTAACGGGACTAGCGGTCTACAATGAGCAGTTCTTC. The encoded protein is CASSLTGLAVYNEQFF.

This sequence joins TRBV12-3 or TRBV12-4 and TRBJ1-6; TRBD1 matches at 9 bases. The CDR3 extends over 18 amino acids. Germline trimming cut 5 bases from V and 0 bases from J; bases unmatched to any gene: 8. CDR3 DNA: TGTGCCAGCAGTCTACTCGACAGGGGGGCCTCCTATAATTCACCCCTCCACTTT. Translation gives CASSLLDRGASYNSPLHF.

Notes on this clonotype: Being one base from a much bigger clone, this may be a read error. The chain uses TRBV5-1 and TRBJ2-4; 11 nucleotides line up with TRBD2. J gave up 13 bases and V 3 bases, and 24 bases lay outside the gene matches. The CDR3 sequence is 19 residues long. CDR1 and CDR2 from the germline V gene are SGHRS and YFSETQ. The CDR3 sequence: CASSWTLTSGIGGYDEQYF. CDR3 coding DNA: TGCGCCAGCAGCTGGACCCTGACTAGCGGGATAGGGGGTTACGATGAGCAGTACTTC.

This clonotype has more than one count but fewer than ten. The chain is built from TRBV20-1 and TRBJ2-3; 7 positions match TRBD2. The CDR3 sequence is 14 residues long. J gave up 1 base and V 6 bases, and 7 bases lay outside the gene matches. Germline V gives CDR1 DFQATT, CDR2 SNEGSKA (reference sequence). The CDR3 reads CSAPAAGGTDTQYF. The CDR3 DNA sequence: TGCAGTGCCCCCGCCGCGGGGGGCACAGATACGCAGTATTTT.